This T cell receptor (beta chain) originates from a study of cytotoxic CD8 clonotypes in ibrutinib-treated CLL. About the study: After a median of approximately 68 months, roughly 15 patients stayed remitted and some twelve progressed; responses had been partial in roughly 25 and complete in 2. Regarding the study as a whole: The study found baseline clonality above age-matched healthy donors, tracking circulating CD8+ T-cell counts.

Profiling relied on immunoSEQ multiplex PCR, and the TCRdb table lists in-frame clones only, not all of them. Among about 140,000 clones, around 84% were seen once, and the ten largest hold roughly 7.6%. A word on this clone: Antigen: not known.

Sequencing used PBMCs, obtained after 36 months of ibrutinib treatment. This sequence originates from a human donor with chronic lymphocytic leukemia.

In DNA, the CDR3 is TGCGCCAGCAGCTCCGGGACTAGCGCGGCAAGCTCCTACGAGCAGTACTTC. This encodes CASSSGTSAASSYEQYF. The chain couples TRBV5-1 to TRBJ2-7, with 10 bases that match TRBD2. CDR3 length equals 17 residues. The junction had 9 bases not matched to a gene; V was cut back by 3 bases and J by 0 bases. The germline V gene encodes CDR1 SGHRS and CDR2 YFSETQ.